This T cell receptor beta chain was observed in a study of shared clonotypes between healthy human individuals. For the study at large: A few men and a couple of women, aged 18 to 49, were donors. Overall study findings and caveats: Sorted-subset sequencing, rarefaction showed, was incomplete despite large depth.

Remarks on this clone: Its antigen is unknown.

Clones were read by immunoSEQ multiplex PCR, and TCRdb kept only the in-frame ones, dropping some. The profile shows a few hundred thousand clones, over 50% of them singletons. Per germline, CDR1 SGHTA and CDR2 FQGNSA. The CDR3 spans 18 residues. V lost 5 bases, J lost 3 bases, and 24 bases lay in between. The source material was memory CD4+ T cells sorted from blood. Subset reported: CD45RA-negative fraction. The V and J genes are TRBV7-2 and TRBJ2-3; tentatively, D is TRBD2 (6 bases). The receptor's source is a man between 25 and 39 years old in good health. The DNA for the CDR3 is TGTGCCAGCAGCCCCCGACCAACCGGGGGAGGTGGGACAGATACGCAGTATTTT. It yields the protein CASSPRPTGGGGTDTQYF.